This T cell receptor (beta chain) is from a study of blood T cell repertoires in COVID-19. The wider study: Donors in the United States, Italy and Spain gave samples during acute or convalescent COVID-19. In each case, the material was cDNA or gDNA derived from T cells, B-cell-depleted T cells, or PBMCs.

In the source study's methods: Reference gene primer amplification in the assay estimated nucleated cell counts. Sequencing used immunoSEQ multiplex PCR; TCRdb keeps in-frame clones, though not all of them. The V and J calls and clone size are taken from that table; D and trimming were inferred from the DNA. The sample records approximately 91,000 clones, 70% to 90% being singletons. Material for sequencing was peripheral blood. This TCR was recovered from a man between 65 and 80 years old with acute or convalescent COVID-19.

Here the CDR3 reads CASPSAGTGTDTQYF. The CDR3 DNA follows: TGTGCCAGCCCTAGTGCGGGGACCGGCACAGATACGCAGTATTTT. The rearrangement joins TRBV18 to TRBJ2-3, with a possible D match to TRBD2 (6 bases). The germline V and J ends were trimmed by 8 bases and 1 base, with 16 bases remaining between them. The CDR3 extends over 15 amino acids. Germline CDR1 KGHSH, CDR2 LQKENI.